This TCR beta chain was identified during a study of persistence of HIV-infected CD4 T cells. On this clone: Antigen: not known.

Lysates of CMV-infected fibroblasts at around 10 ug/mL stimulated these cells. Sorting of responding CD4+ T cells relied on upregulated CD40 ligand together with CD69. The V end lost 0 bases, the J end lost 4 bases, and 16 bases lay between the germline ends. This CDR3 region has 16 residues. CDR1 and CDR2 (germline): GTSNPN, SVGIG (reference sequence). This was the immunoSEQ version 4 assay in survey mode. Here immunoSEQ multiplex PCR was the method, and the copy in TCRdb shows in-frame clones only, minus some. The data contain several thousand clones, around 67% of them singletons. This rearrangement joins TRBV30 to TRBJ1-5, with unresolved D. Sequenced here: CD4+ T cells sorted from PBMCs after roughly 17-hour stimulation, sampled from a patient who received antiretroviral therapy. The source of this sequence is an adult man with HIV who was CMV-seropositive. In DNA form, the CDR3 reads TGTGCCTGGAGTGTTTACACCAACCGCGGGAATCAGCCCCAGCATTTT. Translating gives CAWSVYTNRGNQPQHF.